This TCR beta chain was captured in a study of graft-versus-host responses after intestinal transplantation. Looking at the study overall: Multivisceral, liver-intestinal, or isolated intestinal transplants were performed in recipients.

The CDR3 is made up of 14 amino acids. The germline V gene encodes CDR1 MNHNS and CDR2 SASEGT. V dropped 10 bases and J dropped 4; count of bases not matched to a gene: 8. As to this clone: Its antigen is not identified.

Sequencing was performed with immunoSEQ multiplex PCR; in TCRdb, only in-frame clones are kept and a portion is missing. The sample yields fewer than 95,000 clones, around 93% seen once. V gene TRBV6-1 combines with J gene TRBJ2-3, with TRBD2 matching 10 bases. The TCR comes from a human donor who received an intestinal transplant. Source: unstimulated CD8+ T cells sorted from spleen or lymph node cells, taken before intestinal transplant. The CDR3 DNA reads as TGTGCCACCTCGACTAGCGGGCCCGCAGATACGCAGTATTTT. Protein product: CATSTSGPADTQYF.